What follows are 28 T cell receptor beta chains derived from one specimen sequenced in a study of identifying expanded T cells in peripheral blood. TCRdb's table, derived via immunoSEQ multiplex PCR, lists solely in-frame clones and lacks some. The table includes roughly 100,000 clones, roughly 85% detected once. Sequencing was done on a sample of blood. The source is a person between 18 and 75 years old in good health.

This CDR3 reads CASSPRLAGAPGIEQFF. The CDR3 region has the DNA TGTGCCAGTAGTCCTCGACTAGCGGGGGCCCCTGGGATTGAGCAGTTCTTC. The chain combines TRBV19 with TRBJ2-1, with 12 bases lining up with TRBD2. Germline assignment: CDR1 LNHDA and CDR2 SQIVND (reference sequence). V shed 5 bases, J shed 9 bases, and the junction held 14 bases outside the gene matches. This CDR3 region has 17 residues.

The chain recombines TRBV7-2 with TRBJ2-7, with D hard to call. The CDR3 extends over 12 amino acids. Between the trimmed V and J ends, which lost 4 bases and 7 bases, there was a span of 11 bases. Germline CDR1 and CDR2: SGHTA and FQGNSA. The CDR3 loop reads CASSSGPLEQYF. DNA for the CDR3: TGTGCCAGCAGCTCGGGCCCCTTAGAGCAGTACTTC. Drawing the rest from reference TRBV7-2 and TRBJ2-7, the complete variable domain is GAGVSQSPSNKVTEKGKDVELRCDPISGHTALYWYRQSLGQGLEFLIYFQGNSAPDKSGLPSDRFSAERTGGSVSTLTIQRTQQEDSAVYLCASSSGPLEQYFGPGTRLTVT.

The J gene is TRBJ2-5, the V gene TRBV6-1; TRBD1 is a possible D gene (7 bases). V was pared by 1 base and J by 0 bases, with 15 bases between. This CDR3 is 17 amino acids long. CDR1 is MNHNS, CDR2 SASEGT, per germline. CDR3 DNA: TGTGCCAGCAGTGAAGAGGAGGGGGCCCTGTACCAAGAGACCCAGTACTTC. Its protein product is CASSEEEGALYQETQYF.

The chain has TRBV7-2 and TRBJ2-7; D is possibly TRBD1 or TRBD2 (5 bases each). Trimming shortened V by 4 bases and J by 9 bases, and 22 bases separated the two germline ends. The CDR3 is made up of 15 amino acids. CDR1 SGHTA and CDR2 FQGNSA come from the germline V gene. CDR3 sequence reads: CASSSWDRDTVGQYF. CDR3 in DNA: TGTGCCAGCAGCTCCTGGGACCGGGATACGGTCGGGCAGTACTTC.

The rearrangement links TRBV5-4 to TRBJ1-1; D is possibly TRBD1 (5 bases). V lost 4 bases, J lost 2 bases, and 15 bases lay in between. From germline, CDR1 is SGHNT and CDR2 YYREEE (reference sequence). The CDR3 covers 15 residues. The CDR3 bases are TGTGCCAGCAGCCAGAGGGTACAGGCTAACACTGAAGCTTTCTTT. The encoded protein is CASSQRVQANTEAFF.

The rearrangement uses TRBV9 and TRBJ2-2, with D maybe TRBD1 (5 bases). The germline gives CDR1 SGDLS, CDR2 YYNGEE. The CDR3 totals 14 residues. The germline V and J ends were trimmed by 4 bases and 4 bases, with 11 bases remaining between them. CDR3 sequence reads: CASSLRQFTGELFF. The CDR3 coding sequence is TGTGCCAGCAGCCTTAGACAGTTCACCGGGGAGCTGTTTTTT.

V and J are TRBV5-1 and TRBJ2-5; 10 bases line up with TRBD2. CDR3 length: 15 amino acids. CDR1 is SGHRS and CDR2 is YFSETQ in the germline V gene. V was clipped by 1 base and J by 4 bases; unmatched bases: 4. DNA of the CDR3: TGCGCCAGCAGCTTGAAGCGGGGGGGCGGAGAGACCCAGTACTTC. As protein: CASSLKRGGGETQYF.

This clone appeared a single time. The chain recombines TRBV14 with TRBJ1-4, with D unresolved. Germline CDR1 SGHDN, CDR2 FVKESK. The CDR3 has 16 residues. V lost 0 bases and J 1 base, leaving 9 bases between the germline ends. DNA for the CDR3: TGTGCCAGCAGCCAAGATCGGCGAAGAACTAATGAAAAACTGTTTTTT. As protein: CASSQDRRRTNEKLFF.

The V call is TRBV20-1, the J call TRBJ2-1; 7 bases are shared with TRBD2. The CDR3 runs to 10 residues. V shed 3 bases, J shed 12 bases, and the junction held 2 bases outside the gene matches. The germline gives CDR1 DFQATT, CDR2 SNEGSKA (reference sequence). The CDR3 DNA reads as TGCAGTGCTAGCGGGGGGAGGCAGTTCTTC. Protein sequence: CSASGGRQFF.

The rearrangement joins TRBV14 to TRBJ2-7; 7 bases agree with TRBD1. Trimming at V came to 3 bases and at J to 4 bases, leaving 6 bases not matched to a gene. Germline V CDR1 and CDR2: SGHDN, FVKESK. The CDR3 contains 14 residues. CDR3 amino acids: CASSQLTGKYEQYF. CDR3 nucleotide sequence: TGTGCCAGCAGCCAGTTGACAGGGAAATACGAGCAGTACTTC.

This clone was picked up one time. This chain links TRBV7-9 with TRBJ2-4; TRBD1 or TRBD2 may be the D gene (5 bases each). The CDR3 contains 15 residues. Per the germline V gene, CDR1 is SEHNR and CDR2 is FQNEAQ (reference sequence). The V and J ends lost 5 bases and 0 bases respectively, with 11 bases between them. The CDR3: CASSLGVAAKNIQYF. In DNA, the CDR3 is TGTGCCAGCAGCCTGGGGGTAGCAGCCAAAAACATTCAGTACTTC.

The chain is built from TRBV7-2 and TRBJ2-4; D not resolved. V lost 1 base to trimming and J lost 0 bases, with 13 bases between them. Per the germline V gene, CDR1 is SGHTA and CDR2 is FQGNSA. This CDR3 is built from 17 residues. The CDR3 spells CASSLGGLSLAKNIQYF. In DNA form, the CDR3 reads TGTGCCAGCAGCTTAGGGGGTCTCTCCCTAGCCAAAAACATTCAGTACTTC. The full variable domain, completed using reference TRBV7-2 and TRBJ2-4, is GAGVSQSPSNKVTEKGKDVELRCDPISGHTALYWYRQSLGQGLEFLIYFQGNSAPDKSGLPSDRFSAERTGGSVSTLTIQRTQQEDSAVYLCASSLGGLSLAKNIQYFGAGTRLSVL.

This chain links TRBV29-1 with TRBJ2-1, with TRBD2 identical over 8 bases. CDR1 SQVTM and CDR2 ANQGSEA come from the germline V gene. The CDR3 covers 14 residues. Trimming removed 4 bases from V and 2 bases from J; junction bases left unmatched: 4. The CDR3 reads CSVGLTSAYNEQFF. DNA for the CDR3: TGCAGCGTTGGGCTGACTAGCGCCTACAATGAGCAGTTCTTC.

The rearrangement uses TRBV27 and TRBJ1-4; D call uncertain. The germline V gene encodes CDR1 MNHEY and CDR2 SMNVEV (reference sequence). The CDR3 runs 17 residues. Trimming took 1 base from V and 0 from J, leaving 12 bases between them. Here the CDR3 DNA reads TGTGCCAGCAGTTTATATCCCTGGGCCGCAACTAATGAAAAACTGTTTTTT. Encoded protein: CASSLYPWAATNEKLFF.

The chain uses TRBV7-9 and TRBJ1-2; D is undetermined. The germline V gene encodes CDR1 SEHNR and CDR2 FQNEAQ (reference sequence). Trimming left V 1 base short and J 7 bases short, with 4 bases between. This CDR3 comprises 11 residues. CDR3 DNA sequence: TGTGCCAGCAGCTTAGGGGGTGGCTACACCTTC. The encoded protein is CASSLGGGYTF.

This chain links TRBV7-8 with TRBJ2-7; D gene uncertain. Looked up from germline, CDR1 is SGHVS and CDR2 is FQNEAQ. V was trimmed by 4 bases and J by 6 bases, leaving 13 bases between them. There are 13 residues in the CDR3. The DNA of the CDR3 is TGTGCCAGCAGCTGGGGTTTAAGTTCCGAGCAGTACTTC. Its protein product is CASSWGLSSEQYF.

The V gene is TRBV10-2, the J gene TRBJ2-3, with D possibly matching TRBD2 (6 bases). V was clipped by 7 bases and J by 5 bases, with 10 bases between them. The CDR3 runs to 12 residues. Germline V CDR1 and CDR2: WSHSY, SAAADI. The CDR3: CASTVGGDTQYF. The CDR3 DNA follows: TGCGCCAGCACGGTGGGGGGAGATACGCAGTATTTT.

Only a few counts were recorded for this clone. For the CDR3, the DNA is TGCGCCAGCAGCCTCCGGGAGGGGACAGCTAATGAAAAACTGTTTTTT. As protein: CASSLREGTANEKLFF. The chain uses TRBV4-1 and TRBJ1-4; 7 bases agree with TRBD1. This CDR3 region has 16 residues. The V segment lost 4 bases and the J segment 3 bases; nucleotides outside the gene matches: 8. CDR1 and CDR2 (germline): MGHRA, YSYEKL.

The chain couples TRBV4-2 to TRBJ1-1; 7 bases agree with TRBD1. The CDR3 length is 12 residues. With 3 bases clipped from V and 9 bases from J, the junction kept 4 bases outside the gene matches. Germline V gene data show CDR1 as LGHNA and CDR2 as YNFKEQ. CDR3 bases: TGTGCCAGCAGCCAGGACAGGAGTAAAGCTTTCTTT. This codes for CASSQDRSKAFF.

The V and J genes are TRBV5-4 and TRBJ2-3; weak D call: TRBD2 (6 bases). Germline CDR1 SGHNT, CDR2 YYREEE (reference sequence). This CDR3 is 16 amino acids long. V lost 4 bases and J 2 bases, leaving 17 bases between the germline ends. This CDR3 reads CASSPRTTYNTDTQYF. The DNA for the CDR3 is TGTGCCAGCAGCCCACGGACTACTTATAACACAGATACGCAGTATTTT.

The table lists this clone with a few counts. The chain is built from TRBV6-1 and TRBJ1-3; the D is unclear. Deletions cut 1 base from V and 4 bases from J, with 8 bases between. CDR1 MNHNS and CDR2 SASEGT come from the germline V gene. This CDR3 has 14 amino acids. The CDR3 reads CASSEGIEGNTIYF. The CDR3, as DNA: TGTGCCAGCAGTGAAGGGATTGAGGGAAACACCATATATTTT.

The chain joins TRBV19 to TRBJ1-5; D is unclear. The CDR3 contains 15 residues. V gave up 3 bases and J gave up 2 bases, with 11 bases separating them. Germline V gene lookup returns CDR1 LNHDA and CDR2 SQIVND (reference sequence). The chain's CDR3 is CASSISSYRNQPQHF. The CDR3 bases are TGTGCCAGTAGTATCTCCAGCTACCGCAATCAGCCCCAGCATTTT.

The gene calls are TRBV6-1 and TRBJ1-2; unclear D gene. This CDR3 spans 13 amino acids. V was shortened by 7 bases and J by 0 bases, with 9 bases between the two germline ends. Per germline, CDR1 MNHNS and CDR2 SASEGT. CDR3 residues: CASTRDPNYGYTF. In nucleotides, the CDR3 is TGTGCCAGCACCAGAGACCCTAACTATGGCTACACCTTC.

The CDR3 DNA reads TGTGCCAGCAGCTTATCCCAGAGCAATCAGCCCCAGCATTTT. Residues: CASSLSQSNQPQHF. The chain uses TRBV7-9 and TRBJ1-5; no definite D call. In germline, CDR1 is SEHNR, CDR2 FQNEAQ (reference sequence). The CDR3 runs 14 residues. Trimming stripped 2 bases from V and 1 base from J, with 6 bases between. Supplemented by reference TRBV7-9 and TRBJ1-5, the full variable domain reads DTGVSQNPRHKITKRGQNVTFRCDPISEHNRLYWYRQTLGQGPEFLTYFQNEAQLEKSRLLSDRFSAERPKGSFSTLEIQRTEQGDSAMYLCASSLSQSNQPQHFGDGTRLSIL.

J is TRBJ1-4 and V is TRBV21-1. TRBV21-1 is noted as a pseudogene. The CDR3 sequence is 11 residues long. This CDR3 reads CAIRDLEMMFF. CDR3 nucleotides: TGTGCCATCCGGGACCTCGAAATGATGTTTTTT.

The gene calls are TRBV7-2 and TRBJ1-5; the match to TRBD1 covers 7 bases. V shed 4 bases, J shed 5 bases, and the junction held 5 bases outside the gene matches. The germline gives CDR1 SGHTA, CDR2 FQGNSA. The CDR3 sequence is 14 residues long. The CDR3 spells CASSSDRVDQPQHF. The CDR3 region has the DNA TGTGCCAGCAGCTCAGACAGGGTGGATCAGCCCCAGCATTTT.

V gene TRBV7-2 combines with J gene TRBJ1-2, with TRBD1 as a possible D gene (6 bases). V was shortened by 3 bases and J by 8 bases, with 10 bases between the two germline ends. The CDR3 contains 12 residues. Per germline, CDR1 SGHTA and CDR2 FQGNSA. The DNA of the CDR3 is TGTGCCAGCAGCTTCTCAGGGGACGGCTACACCTTC. Its protein is CASSFSGDGYTF. The variable domain in full, with the rest retrieved from reference TRBV7-2 and TRBJ1-2, is GAGVSQSPSNKVTEKGKDVELRCDPISGHTALYWYRQSLGQGLEFLIYFQGNSAPDKSGLPSDRFSAERTGGSVSTLTIQRTQQEDSAVYLCASSFSGDGYTFGSGTRLTVV.

The table lists this clone with a few counts. This chain links TRBV19 with TRBJ2-7; the D gene could be TRBD1 or TRBD2 (5 bases each). The germline V and J ends were trimmed by 3 bases and 0 bases, with 9 bases remaining between them. Germline CDR1 LNHDA, CDR2 SQIVND (reference sequence). The CDR3 extends over 14 amino acids. Here the CDR3 DNA reads TGTGCCAGTAGTATCGTTGGGGGCTCCTACGAGCAGTACTTC. Amino acids: CASSIVGGSYEQYF.